Here is one T cell receptor beta chain with its context. The repertoire was sequenced with immunoSEQ multiplex PCR; TCRdb's copy has only in-frame clones and lacks some. Here the sample spans some 90,000 clones, over 70% being singletons. This entry belongs to a study of blood T cell repertoires in COVID-19. The CDR3 runs 14 residues. In germline, CDR1 is SGHTS, CDR2 YDEGEE. The V and J ends lost 7 bases and 3 bases, in that order; junction bases with no gene match: 7. The chain couples TRBV5-8 to TRBJ2-7; the match to TRBD2 covers 10 bases. This TCR derives from a human donor in a cohort sampled during active COVID-19. Sequencing was performed on peripheral blood. The CDR3 loop is CASCQREGLYEQYF. The CDR3 DNA is TGTGCCAGCTGTCAGCGGGAGGGCCTCTACGAGCAGTACTTC.